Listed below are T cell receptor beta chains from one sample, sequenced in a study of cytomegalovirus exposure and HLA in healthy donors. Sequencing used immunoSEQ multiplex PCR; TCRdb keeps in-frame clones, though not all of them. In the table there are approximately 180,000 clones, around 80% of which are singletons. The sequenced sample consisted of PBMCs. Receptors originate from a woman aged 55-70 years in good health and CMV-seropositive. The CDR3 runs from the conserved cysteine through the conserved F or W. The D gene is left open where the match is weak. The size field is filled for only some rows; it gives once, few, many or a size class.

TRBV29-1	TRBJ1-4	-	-	TGCAGCGTAGAAACCGGTGAAAAACTGTTTTTT	CSVETGEKLFF
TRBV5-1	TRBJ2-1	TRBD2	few	TGCGCCAGCAGCCCTAGCGGGGGCGCCTTGAATGAGCAGTTCTTC	CASSPSGGALNEQFF
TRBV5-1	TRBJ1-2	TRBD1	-	TGCGCCAGCAGCCCGGACCGGACAGGGGGCTATGGCTACACCTTC	CASSPDRTGGYGYTF
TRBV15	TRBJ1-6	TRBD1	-	TGTGCCACCAGCAGGCACGGACAGGGCCAGGGGTATAATTCACCCCTCCACTTT	CATSRHGQGQGYNSPLHF
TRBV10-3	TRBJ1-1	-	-	TGTGCCATCAGGGGCGCCATTGACACTGAAGCTTTCTTT	CAIRGAIDTEAFF
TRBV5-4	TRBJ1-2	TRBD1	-	TGTGCCAGCATCAAAACAGGGGGAAGCTATGGCTACACCTTC	CASIKTGGSYGYTF
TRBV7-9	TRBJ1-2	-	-	TGTTCCAGCAGCTTTAACAGGGACGGCTACACCTTC	CSSSFNRDGYTF
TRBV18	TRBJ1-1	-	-	TGTGCCAGCTCACCATCCAGGGAGGACACTGAAGCTTTCTTT	CASSPSREDTEAFF
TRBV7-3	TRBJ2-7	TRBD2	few	TGTGCCAGCAGCTTAACGTTTAGCGGGGGGTCGAACTCCTACGAGCAGTACTTC	CASSLTFSGGSNSYEQYF
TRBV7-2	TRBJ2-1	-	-	TGTGCCAGCAGCTTCTTCGGGAGCTCCTACAATGAGCAGTTCTTC	CASSFFGSSYNEQFF
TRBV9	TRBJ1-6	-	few	TGTGCCAGCAGCCTAGGGACACCTAATTCACCCCTCCACTTT	CASSLGTPNSPLHF
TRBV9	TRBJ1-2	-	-	TGTGCCAGCAGCGTAGTTCCGAGACAGTACATACTCTTC	CASSVVPRQYILF
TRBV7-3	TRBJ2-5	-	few	TGTGCCAGCAGCTTCATGCAAGGGAGCCAAGAGACCCAGTACTTC	CASSFMQGSQETQYF
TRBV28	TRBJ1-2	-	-	TGTGCCAGCAGTTTGTATCCTAGTGAGGGAGGCTACACCTTC	CASSLYPSEGGYTF
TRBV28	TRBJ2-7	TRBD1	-	TGTGCCAGCAGAGTTACTGGGACAGGGTCGTACGAGCAGTACTTC	CASRVTGTGSYEQYF
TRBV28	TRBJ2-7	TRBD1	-	TGTGCCAGCACCCCGGCACAGGGGATCTACGAGCAGTACTTC	CASTPAQGIYEQYF
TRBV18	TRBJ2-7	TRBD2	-	TGTGCCAGCTCACCATCGGGGGGTTCTTCCTACGAGCAGTACTTC	CASSPSGGSSYEQYF
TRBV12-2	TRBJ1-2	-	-	TGTGCAAGTCGCTTAACCACATGGGAGTGCTATGGCTACACCTTC	CASRLTTWECYGYTF
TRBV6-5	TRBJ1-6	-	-	TGTGCCAGCAGTTACTCGAAGGCCCAGGGCCGGTCACCCCTCCACTTT	CASSYSKAQGRSPLHF
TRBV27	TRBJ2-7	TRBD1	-	TGTGCCAGCAGTTCCATTCCCGGGACAGGCCTAGCCTACGGGCAGTACTTC	CASSSIPGTGLAYGQYF
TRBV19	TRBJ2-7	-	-	TGTGCCAGTAGTCCCCTGTGGACAGACGAATACGAGCAGTACTTC	CASSPLWTDEYEQYF
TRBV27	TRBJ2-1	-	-	TGTGCCAGCAGTTTATATGGGCGTGAGCAGTTCTTC	CASSLYGREQFF
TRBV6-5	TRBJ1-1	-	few	TGTGCCAGCAACCTCAATCAGAGGGCGGACACTGAAGCTTTCTTT	CASNLNQRADTEAFF
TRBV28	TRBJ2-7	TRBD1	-	TGTGCCAGCAGTTTAGGGGACAGGGGCTACGAGCAGTACTTC	CASSLGDRGYEQYF
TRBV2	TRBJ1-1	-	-	TGTGCCAGCAGTGAGGGGCGCTTAGCCACTGAAGCTTTCTTT	CASSEGRLATEAFF
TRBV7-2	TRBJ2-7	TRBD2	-	TGTGCCAGCAGCTGGGGACTAGCGGACTACGAGCAGTACTTC	CASSWGLADYEQYF
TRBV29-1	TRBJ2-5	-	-	TGCAGCGTCAAGACCCCGAGGGAGAGGGAGACCCAGTACTTC	CSVKTPRERETQYF
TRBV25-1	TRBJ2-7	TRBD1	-	TGTGCCAGCAGTCCGACAGGGGGCATGTCTGCCGAGCAGTACTTC	CASSPTGGMSAEQYF
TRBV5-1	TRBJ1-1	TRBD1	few	TGCGCCAGCAGCTTGGGGGGGACAGTTAACACTGAAGCTTTCTTT	CASSLGGTVNTEAFF
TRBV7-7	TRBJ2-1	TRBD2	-	TGTGCCAGCAGCTTAGCAGGGACTAGCGGGGGGGCCTCCTACAATGAGCAGTTCTTC	CASSLAGTSGGASYNEQFF
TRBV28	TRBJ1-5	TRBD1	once	TGTGCCAGCAGCCCCAGGGGGCGGATTCAGCCCCAGCATTTT	CASSPRGRIQPQHF
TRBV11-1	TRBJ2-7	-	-	TGTGCCAGCAGCCCTGACCCAGGGCAAGACTACGAGCAGTACTTC	CASSPDPGQDYEQYF
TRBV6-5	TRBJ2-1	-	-	TGTGCCAGCAGCCGTACTAGAAATGAGCAGTTCTTC	CASSRTRNEQFF
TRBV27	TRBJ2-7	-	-	TGTGCCAGCAGTTTAATGCGGTCCTACGAGCAGTACTTC	CASSLMRSYEQYF
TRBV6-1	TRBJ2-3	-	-	TGTGCCAGCAGATCCGGGACATCTACCACAGATACGCAGTATTTT	CASRSGTSTTDTQYF
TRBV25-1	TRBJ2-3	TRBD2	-	TGTGCCAGCAGTGAAGCGGGGGGGCCCAAAAGGGAAACAGATACGCAGTATTTT	CASSEAGGPKRETDTQYF
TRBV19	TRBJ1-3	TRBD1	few	TGTGCCAGCGGACAGGGGAGAAACACCATATATTTT	CASGQGRNTIYF
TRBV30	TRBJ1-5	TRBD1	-	TGTGCCTGGGGACAGGGGGCCAATCAGCCCCAGCATTTT	CAWGQGANQPQHF
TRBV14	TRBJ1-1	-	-	TGTGCCAGCAGTCCCTTCACTTCGGGGAACACTGAAGCTTTCTTT	CASSPFTSGNTEAFF
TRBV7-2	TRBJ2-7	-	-	TGTGCCAGCAGCTTTAGTAGCGTGAGCTCCTACGAGCAGTACTTC	CASSFSSVSSYEQYF
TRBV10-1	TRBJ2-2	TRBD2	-	TGCGCCAGCAGTGAGTCTGGACTAGCGGGAGAGAACACCGGGGAGCTGTTTTTT	CASSESGLAGENTGELFF
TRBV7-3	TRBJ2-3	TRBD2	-	TGTGCCAGCAGCCTCTCCGGGGGGGCCAACACAGATACGCAGTATTTT	CASSLSGGANTDTQYF
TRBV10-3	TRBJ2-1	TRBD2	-	TGTGCCATCAGTGAGTCCGCCCTAGCGGGGGGACTTGAGCAGTTCTTC	CAISESALAGGLEQFF
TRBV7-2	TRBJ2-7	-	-	TGTGCCAGCAGCTTAGGGTATAGCTCCTACGAGCAGTACTTC	CASSLGYSSYEQYF
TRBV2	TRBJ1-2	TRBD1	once	TGTGCCAGCAGTGTGTGGACAGGCTATGGCTACACCTTC	CASSVWTGYGYTF
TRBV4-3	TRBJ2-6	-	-	TGCGCCAGCAGCCAAGACTCAGGGCGCTCTGGGGCCAACGGCCTGACTTTC	CASSQDSGRSGANGLTF
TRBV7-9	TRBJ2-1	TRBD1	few	TGCATTGGGAGGAAACAGGGGGTCGGCAATGAGCAGTTCTTC	CIGRKQGVGNEQFF
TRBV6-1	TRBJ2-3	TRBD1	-	TGTGCCAGCAGTCAGAGGGACAGGGGAACAGATACGCAGTATTTT	CASSQRDRGTDTQYF
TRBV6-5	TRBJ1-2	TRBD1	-	TGTGCCAGCAGGTCCGACAGGGTAGGAGGCTACACCTTC	CASRSDRVGGYTF
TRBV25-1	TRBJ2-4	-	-	TGTGCCAGCAGTGAGGGTAACGCAGCCAAAAACAGTCAGTACTTC	CASSEGNAAKNSQYF
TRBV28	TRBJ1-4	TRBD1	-	TGTGCCAGCAGCCAAGGGGGCGCTTGGGAAAAACTGTTTTTT	CASSQGGAWEKLFF
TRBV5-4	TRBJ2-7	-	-	TGTGCCAGCTCAAGAACAGGGTCCGACGAGCAGTACTTC	CASSRTGSDEQYF
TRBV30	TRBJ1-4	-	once	TGTGCCTGGAGTGAGCAGGGTGGTGAAAAACTGTTTTTT	CAWSEQGGEKLFF
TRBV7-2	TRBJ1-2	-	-	TGTGCCAGCAGCCTCCTGACAGTGCTTAACTATGGCTACACCTTC	CASSLLTVLNYGYTF